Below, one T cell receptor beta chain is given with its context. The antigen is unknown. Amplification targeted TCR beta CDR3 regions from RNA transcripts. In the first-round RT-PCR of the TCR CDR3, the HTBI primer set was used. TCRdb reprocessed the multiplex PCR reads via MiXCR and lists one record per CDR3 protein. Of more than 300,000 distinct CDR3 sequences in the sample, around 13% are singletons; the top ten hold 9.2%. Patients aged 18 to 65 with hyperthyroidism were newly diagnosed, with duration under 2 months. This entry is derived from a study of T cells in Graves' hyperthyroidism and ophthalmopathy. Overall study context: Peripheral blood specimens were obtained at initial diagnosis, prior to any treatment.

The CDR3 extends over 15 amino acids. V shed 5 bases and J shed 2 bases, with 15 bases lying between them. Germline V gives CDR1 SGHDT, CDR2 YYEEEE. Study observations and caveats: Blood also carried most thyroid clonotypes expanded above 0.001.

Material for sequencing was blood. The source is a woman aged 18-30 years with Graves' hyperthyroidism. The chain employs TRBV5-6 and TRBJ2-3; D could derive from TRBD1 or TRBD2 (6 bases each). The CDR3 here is CASRRPGAPTDTQYF. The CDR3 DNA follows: TGTGCCAGCAGGCGACCGGGGGCACCCACAGATACGCAGTATTTT.